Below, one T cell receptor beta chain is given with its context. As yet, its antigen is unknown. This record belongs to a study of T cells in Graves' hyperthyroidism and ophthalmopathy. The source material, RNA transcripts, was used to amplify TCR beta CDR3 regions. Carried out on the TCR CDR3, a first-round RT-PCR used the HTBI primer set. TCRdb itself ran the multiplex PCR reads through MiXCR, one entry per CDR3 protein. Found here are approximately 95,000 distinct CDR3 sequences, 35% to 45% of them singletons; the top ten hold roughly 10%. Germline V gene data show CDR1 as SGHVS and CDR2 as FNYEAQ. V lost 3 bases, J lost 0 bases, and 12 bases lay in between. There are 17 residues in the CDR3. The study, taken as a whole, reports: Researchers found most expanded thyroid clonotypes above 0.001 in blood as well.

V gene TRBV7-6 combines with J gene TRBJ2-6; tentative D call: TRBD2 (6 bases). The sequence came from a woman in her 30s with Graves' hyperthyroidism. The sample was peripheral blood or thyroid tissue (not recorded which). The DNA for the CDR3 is TGTGCCAGCAGCTTCAGCGGGCGCTACTCTGGGGCCAACGTCCTGACTTTC. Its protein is CASSFSGRYSGANVLTF. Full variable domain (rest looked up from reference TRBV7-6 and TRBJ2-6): GAGVSQSPRYKVTKRGQDVALRCDPISGHVSLYWYRQALGQGPEFLTYFNYEAQQDKSGLPNDRFSAERPEGSISTLTIQRTEQRDSAMYRCASSFSGRYSGANVLTFGAGSRLTVL.